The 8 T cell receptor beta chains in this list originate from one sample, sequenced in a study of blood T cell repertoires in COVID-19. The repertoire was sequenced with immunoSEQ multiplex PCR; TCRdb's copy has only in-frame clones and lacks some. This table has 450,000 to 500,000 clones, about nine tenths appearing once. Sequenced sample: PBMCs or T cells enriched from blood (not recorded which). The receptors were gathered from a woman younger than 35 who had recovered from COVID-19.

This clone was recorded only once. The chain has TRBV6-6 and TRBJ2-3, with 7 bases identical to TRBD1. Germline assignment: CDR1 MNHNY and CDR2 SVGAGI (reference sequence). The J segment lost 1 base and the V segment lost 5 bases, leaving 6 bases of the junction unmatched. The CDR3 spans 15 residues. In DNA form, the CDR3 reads TGTGCCAGCAGTCCTCAGGGGGATGGCACAGATACGCAGTATTTT. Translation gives CASSPQGDGTDTQYF.

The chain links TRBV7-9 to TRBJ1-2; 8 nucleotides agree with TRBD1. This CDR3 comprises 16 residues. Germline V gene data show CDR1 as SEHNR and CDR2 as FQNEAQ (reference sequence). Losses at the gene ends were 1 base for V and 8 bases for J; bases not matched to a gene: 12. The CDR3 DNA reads TGTGCCAGCAGCTTAGTGCCCCATGACAGGGGTGGAGGCTACACCTTC. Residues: CASSLVPHDRGGGYTF.

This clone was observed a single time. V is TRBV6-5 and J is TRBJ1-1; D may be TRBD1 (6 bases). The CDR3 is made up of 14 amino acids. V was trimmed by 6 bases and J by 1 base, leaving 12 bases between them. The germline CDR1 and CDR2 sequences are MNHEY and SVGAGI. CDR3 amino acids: CASSDRRRNTEAFF. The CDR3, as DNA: TGTGCCAGCAGCGACAGGAGGAGGAACACTGAAGCTTTCTTT.

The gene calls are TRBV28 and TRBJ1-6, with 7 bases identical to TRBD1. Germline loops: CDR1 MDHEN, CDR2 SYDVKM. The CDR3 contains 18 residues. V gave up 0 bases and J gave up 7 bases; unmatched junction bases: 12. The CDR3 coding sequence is TGTGCCAGCAGTTTATGGTCGGGACAGACTCTGGGGAATTCACCCCTCCACTTT. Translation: CASSLWSGQTLGNSPLHF.

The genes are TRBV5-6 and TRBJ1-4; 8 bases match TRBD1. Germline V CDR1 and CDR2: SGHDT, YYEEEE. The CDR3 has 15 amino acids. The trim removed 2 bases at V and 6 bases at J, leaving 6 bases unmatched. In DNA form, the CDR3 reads TGTGCCAGCAGCTTCGACAGGGGAGTAGATGAAAAACTGTTTTTT. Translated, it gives CASSFDRGVDEKLFF. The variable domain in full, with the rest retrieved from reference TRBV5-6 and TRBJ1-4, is DAGVTQSPTHLIKTRGQQVTLRCSPKSGHDTVSWYQQALGQGPQFIFQYYEEEERQRGNFPDRFSGHQFPNYSSELNVNALLLGDSALYLCASSFDRGVDEKLFFGSGTQLSVL.

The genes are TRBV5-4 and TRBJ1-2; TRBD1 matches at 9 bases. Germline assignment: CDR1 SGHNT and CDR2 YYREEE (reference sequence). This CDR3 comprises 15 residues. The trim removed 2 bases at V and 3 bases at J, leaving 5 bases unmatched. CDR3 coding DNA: TGTGCCAGCAGCTTAAGACAGGGGGTTGACTATGGCTACACCTTC. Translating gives CASSLRQGVDYGYTF.

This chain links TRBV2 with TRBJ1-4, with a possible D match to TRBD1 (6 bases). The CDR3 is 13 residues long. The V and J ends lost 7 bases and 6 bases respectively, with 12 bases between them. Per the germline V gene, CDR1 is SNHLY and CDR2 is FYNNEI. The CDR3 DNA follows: TGTGCCAGCAATTCCAACAGGGATGAAAAACTGTTTTTT. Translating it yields CASNSNRDEKLFF.

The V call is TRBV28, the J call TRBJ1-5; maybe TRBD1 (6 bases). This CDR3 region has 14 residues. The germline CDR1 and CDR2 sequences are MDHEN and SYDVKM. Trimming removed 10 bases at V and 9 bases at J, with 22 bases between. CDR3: CATTTGSGPGPQHF. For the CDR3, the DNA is TGTGCCACCACTACAGGGTCGGGGCCAGGGCCCCAGCATTTT.